Presented here are 21 T cell receptor beta chains from one specimen sequenced in a study of T cell repertoires in cytomegalovirus infection (dated by TCRdb to between 2018 and 2021). The listed sequencing device is Illumina HiSeq 1500. TCRdb reanalyzed the raw reads on its own, using fastp at Q25 for trimming and MiXCR for clone calling, and kept in-frame beta chains. Records with the same CDR3 protein are collapsed into one entry carrying the most frequent genes and DNA. The sample records 200,000 or so distinct CDR3 sequences, about 21% of which are singletons. The biggest ten clones account for roughly 2.9% of the sample. The sequenced sample consisted of PBMCs. The origin of the receptors is a human donor in good health (CMV status not recorded). Some clones in this sample may be carry-over from other donors' samples.

This clonotype was picked up many times. The chain has TRBV7-9 and TRBJ2-7; D call uncertain. With 5 bases removed from V and 5 bases from J, the gap between germline ends came to 31 bases. The length of the CDR3 is 19 residues. Germline CDR1 SEHNR, CDR2 FQNEAQ (reference sequence). The CDR3: CASSEYWADFGSLNHEQYF. The CDR3 bases are TGTGCCAGCAGCGAATACTGGGCAGATTTTGGCTCCTTAAACCACGAGCAGTACTTC.

J is TRBJ1-5 and V is TRBV14; 9 nucleotides align to TRBD1. Germline trimming cut 4 bases from V and 4 bases from J; bases unmatched to any gene: 2. The CDR3 runs 14 residues. Germline lookup yields CDR1 SGHDN and CDR2 FVKESK. CDR3: CASSRDRENQPQHF. In DNA, the CDR3 is TGTGCCAGCAGCCGGGACAGGGAAAATCAGCCCCAGCATTTT.

As concerns this clonotype: A junction end diverges from the germline sequence, so it may reflect a read error. The rearrangement uses TRBV5-6 and TRBJ1-5, with D perhaps matching TRBD1 (6 bases). The CDR3 length is 15 residues. Germline CDR1 SGHDT, CDR2 YYEEEE. Here the CDR3 reads CASSFRQDSNQPEHF. In nucleotides, the CDR3 is TGTGCCAGCAGCTTCCGACAGGATAGCAATCAGCCCGAGCATTTT.

This clonotype was counted only a few times. The V call is TRBV15, the J call TRBJ2-3, with D possibly matching TRBD2 (5 bases). The CDR3 loop spans 14 amino acids. V lost 3 bases, J lost 2 bases, and 9 bases lay in between. Per germline, CDR1 LNHNV and CDR2 YYDKDF (reference sequence). The CDR3 DNA reads TGTGCCACCAGCAGTCAGCGGAACACAGATACGCAGTATTTT. Translation: CATSSQRNTDTQYF.

This clonotype showed up just a few times. The chain uses TRBV6-2 or TRBV6-3 and TRBJ2-1; 11 bases fit TRBD2. The J segment lost 9 bases and the V segment lost 3 bases, leaving 4 bases of the junction unmatched. The CDR3 has 14 amino acids. The germline gives CDR1 MNHEY, CDR2 SVGEGT. CDR3 in amino acids: CASSYSGREVEQFF. The DNA for the CDR3 is TGTGCCAGCAGTTATAGCGGGAGGGAGGTTGAGCAGTTCTTC.

This clonotype was seen at least ten times. This chain connects TRBV5-4 to TRBJ2-1; 9 bases map to TRBD2. The CDR3 has 17 amino acids. The germline V gene has CDR1 SGHNT and CDR2 YYREEE (reference sequence). V was clipped by 0 bases and J by 5 bases; unmatched bases: 9. The CDR3 here is CASSLGFSGSQNNEQFF. The DNA of the CDR3 is TGTGCCAGCAGCTTGGGGTTTAGCGGGAGTCAGAACAATGAGCAGTTCTTC.

V is TRBV7-2 and J is TRBJ2-3; 13 positions agree with TRBD2. CDR3 length equals 17 residues. CDR1 is SGHTA and CDR2 is FQGNSA in the germline V gene. V shed 5 bases, J shed 1 base, and the junction held 6 bases outside the gene matches. The CDR3 region has the DNA TGTGCCAGCAGCCCGGGACTAGCGGGATGGGGCACAGATACGCAGTATTTT. Translated, it gives CASSPGLAGWGTDTQYF.

This clonotype was recorded many times. V and J are TRBV12-3 or TRBV12-4 and TRBJ2-7; tentatively, D is TRBD1 or TRBD2 (5 bases each). The CDR3 is 14 residues long. V was shortened by 7 bases and J by 6 bases, with 19 bases between the two germline ends. The CDR3 nucleotides are TGTGCCAGCACCCCGACTGGACAACGGGGCGAGCAGTACTTC. Translating it yields CASTPTGQRGEQYF.

This clonotype was seen many times. The chain is built from TRBV27 and TRBJ2-3; D is ambiguous. Per the germline V gene, CDR1 is MNHEY and CDR2 is SMNVEV (reference sequence). V dropped 6 bases and J dropped 6 bases, with 16 bases sitting between them. This CDR3 spans 14 amino acids. CDR3 DNA: TGTGCCAGCAGCCCTTTAGGGATTAGTGATACGCAGTATTTT. Its protein is CASSPLGISDTQYF.

The sample holds a few counts of this clonotype. The J gene is TRBJ1-1, the V gene TRBV4-1, with D unclear. The V gene lost 0 bases and the J gene lost 0 bases, with 8 bases spanning the gap. The CDR3 has 15 residues. Germline CDR1 reads MGHRA; CDR2 reads YSYEKL. The CDR3 DNA reads TGCGCCAGCAGCCAAGAACTTGAACTGAACACTGAAGCTTTCTTT. Amino acid sequence: CASSQELELNTEAFF.

This clonotype showed up just a few times. This chain connects TRBV20-1 to TRBJ2-3; TRBD2 might be the D (6 bases). There are 15 residues in the CDR3. CDR1 and CDR2 (germline): DFQATT, SNEGSKA (reference sequence). V was clipped by 0 bases and J by 3 bases, with 13 bases between them. The CDR3 protein is CSARDVLARTDTQYF. The CDR3 DNA follows: TGCAGTGCTAGAGATGTTCTAGCGAGGACAGATACGCAGTATTTT.

This clonotype was seen a few times. The chain recombines TRBV29-1 with TRBJ2-5; D unresolved. Germline CDR1 is SQVTM and CDR2 is ANQGSEA. Trimming stripped 5 bases from V and 2 bases from J, with 6 bases between. This CDR3 has 11 amino acids. The CDR3 sequence is CSVQTQETQYF. DNA of the CDR3: TGCAGCGTTCAGACGCAAGAGACCCAGTACTTC.

V gene TRBV6-2 or TRBV6-3 combines with J gene TRBJ2-2; D unresolved. Trimming removed 2 bases at V and 2 bases at J, with 9 bases between. The CDR3 spans 15 residues. Germline V gene data show CDR1 as MNHEY and CDR2 as SVGEGT. CDR3 nucleotide sequence: TGTGCCAGCAGTTACCTGTCAGATAACACCGGGGAGCTGTTTTTT. Its protein product is CASSYLSDNTGELFF.

Ten or more counts support this clonotype. V is TRBV7-2 and J is TRBJ1-5; tentative D call: TRBD1 (6 bases). V was trimmed by 4 bases and J by 6 bases, leaving 13 bases between them. CDR3 length: 14 residues. Germline V gene sequence: CDR1 SGHTA, CDR2 FQGNSA. The CDR3 sequence is CASSSQGGGQPQHF. The CDR3 coding sequence is TGTGCCAGCAGCTCACAGGGAGGCGGTCAGCCCCAGCATTTT.

Ten or more counts support this clonotype. The chain links TRBV7-3 to TRBJ2-2; tentatively, D is TRBD1 or TRBD2 (5 bases each). With 5 bases removed from V and 0 bases from J, the gap between germline ends came to 10 bases. The germline gives CDR1 SGHTA, CDR2 FQGTGA. The CDR3 loop spans 15 amino acids. CDR3 DNA sequence: TGTGCCAGCAGCCGGGACCGTACGAACACCGGGGAGCTGTTTTTT. Translated: CASSRDRTNTGELFF. Full variable domain (rest looked up from reference TRBV7-3 and TRBJ2-2): GAGVSQTPSNKVTEKGKYVELRCDPISGHTALYWYRQSLGQGPEFLIYFQGTGAADDSGLPNDRFFAVRPEGSVSTLKIQRTERGDSAVYLCASSRDRTNTGELFFGEGSRLTVL.

The rearrangement joins TRBV20-1 to TRBJ1-2, with a possible D match to TRBD1 (5 bases). Looked up from germline, CDR1 is DFQATT and CDR2 is SNEGSKA (reference sequence). This CDR3 contains 12 residues. V was cut by 6 bases and J by 7 bases, with 15 bases left in between. The CDR3 protein is CSAPSPQGGYTF. The DNA of the CDR3 is TGCAGTGCGCCGTCCCCCCAGGGTGGCTACACCTTC.

This clonotype came up a few times. This chain links TRBV2 with TRBJ1-6; weak D call: TRBD1 (6 bases). The CDR3 is 14 amino acids. The V end was cut by 5 bases, the J end by 7 bases, with 12 bases between. The germline V gene encodes CDR1 SNHLY and CDR2 FYNNEI. CDR3 protein: CASSRQGRNSPLHF. The CDR3 DNA follows: TGTGCCAGCAGTAGGCAGGGGAGGAATTCACCCCTCCACTTT.

The V gene is TRBV29-1, the J gene TRBJ2-5; 10 positions match TRBD2. Germline assignment: CDR1 SQVTM and CDR2 ANQGSEA. The CDR3 runs 12 residues. The V and J ends lost 5 bases and 5 bases, in that order; junction bases with no gene match: 2. Here the CDR3 DNA reads TGCAGCGTTCTAGCGGGGGTGGAGACCCAGTACTTC. It is translated as CSVLAGVETQYF.

This chain links TRBV10-3 with TRBJ2-1; D possibly uses TRBD1 or TRBD2 (5 bases each). The CDR3 spans 13 residues. Germline assignment: CDR1 ENHRY and CDR2 SYGVKD. Trimming shortened V by 4 bases and J by 3 bases, and 7 bases separated the two germline ends. The CDR3 spells CAISGDRYNEQFF. CDR3 coding DNA: TGTGCCATCAGTGGGGACCGCTACAATGAGCAGTTCTTC.

This clonotype was counted only a few times. The chain is built from TRBV7-9 and TRBJ2-2, with D maybe TRBD2 (6 bases). V lost 6 bases to trimming and J lost 2 bases, with 16 bases between them. The CDR3 runs 16 residues. Looked up from germline, CDR1 is SEHNR and CDR2 is FQNEAQ (reference sequence). Here the CDR3 reads CASSVPGLPNTGELFF. The CDR3 DNA reads as TGTGCCAGCAGTGTTCCGGGACTCCCTAACACCGGGGAGCTGTTTTTT.

This clonotype has at least ten counts. The rearrangement links TRBV7-2 to TRBJ2-3; 7 bases are a match to TRBD2. The J segment lost 0 bases and the V segment lost 7 bases, leaving 13 bases of the junction unmatched. The germline CDR1 and CDR2 sequences are SGHTA and FQGNSA. The CDR3 length is 17 residues. DNA for the CDR3: TGTGCCAGCACTCCAAGACCGCTAGCGGCAAGCACAGATACGCAGTATTTT. As protein: CASTPRPLAASTDTQYF.